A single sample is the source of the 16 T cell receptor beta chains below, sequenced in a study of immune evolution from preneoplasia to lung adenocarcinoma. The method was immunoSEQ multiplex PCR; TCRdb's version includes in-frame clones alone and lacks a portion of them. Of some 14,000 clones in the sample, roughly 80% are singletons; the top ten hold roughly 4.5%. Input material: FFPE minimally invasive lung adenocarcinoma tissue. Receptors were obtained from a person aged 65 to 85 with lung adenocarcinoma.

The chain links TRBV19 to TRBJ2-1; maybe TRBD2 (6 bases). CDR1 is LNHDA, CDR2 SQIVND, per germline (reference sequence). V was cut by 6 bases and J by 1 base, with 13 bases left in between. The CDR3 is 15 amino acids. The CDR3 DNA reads TGTGCCAGTAGCCAGACTAGATATTCCTACAATGAGCAGTTCTTC. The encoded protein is CASSQTRYSYNEQFF.

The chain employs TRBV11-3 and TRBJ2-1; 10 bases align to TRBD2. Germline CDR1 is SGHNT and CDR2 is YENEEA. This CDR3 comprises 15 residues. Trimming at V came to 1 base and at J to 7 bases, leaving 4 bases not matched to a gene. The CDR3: CASSLGLAGVNEQFF. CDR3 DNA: TGTGCCAGCAGCTTAGGGCTAGCGGGAGTTAATGAGCAGTTCTTC.

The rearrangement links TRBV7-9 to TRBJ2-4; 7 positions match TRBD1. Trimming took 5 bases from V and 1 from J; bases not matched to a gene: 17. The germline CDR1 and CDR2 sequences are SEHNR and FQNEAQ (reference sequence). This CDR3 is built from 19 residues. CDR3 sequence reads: CASSTTGQIGMGAKNIQYF. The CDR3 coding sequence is TGTGCCAGCAGCACAACGGGACAGATCGGGATGGGGGCCAAAAACATTCAGTACTTC. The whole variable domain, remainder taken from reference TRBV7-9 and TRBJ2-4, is DTGVSQNPRHKITKRGQNVTFRCDPISEHNRLYWYRQTLGQGPEFLTYFQNEAQLEKSRLLSDRFSAERPKGSFSTLEIQRTEQGDSAMYLCASSTTGQIGMGAKNIQYFGAGTRLSVL.

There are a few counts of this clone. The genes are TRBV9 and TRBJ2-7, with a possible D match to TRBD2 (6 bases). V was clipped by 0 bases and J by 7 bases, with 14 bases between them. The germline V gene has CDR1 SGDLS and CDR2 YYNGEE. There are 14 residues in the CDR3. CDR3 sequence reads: CASSVGGVGWEQYF. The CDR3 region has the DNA TGTGCCAGCAGCGTAGGCGGGGTCGGTTGGGAGCAGTACTTC.

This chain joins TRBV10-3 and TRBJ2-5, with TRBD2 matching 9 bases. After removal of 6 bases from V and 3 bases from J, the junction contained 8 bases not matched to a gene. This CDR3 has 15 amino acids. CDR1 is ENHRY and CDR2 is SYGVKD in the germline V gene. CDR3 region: CAIRGASGDKETQYF. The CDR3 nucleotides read TGTGCCATCAGGGGGGCTAGCGGGGATAAAGAGACCCAGTACTTC.

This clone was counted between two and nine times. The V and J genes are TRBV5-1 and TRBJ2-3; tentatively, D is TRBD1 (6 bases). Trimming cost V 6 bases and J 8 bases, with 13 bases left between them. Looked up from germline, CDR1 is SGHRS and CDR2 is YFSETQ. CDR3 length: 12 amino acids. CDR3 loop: CASMGAEGTQYF. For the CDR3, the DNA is TGCGCCAGCATGGGGGCAGAAGGTACGCAGTATTTT.

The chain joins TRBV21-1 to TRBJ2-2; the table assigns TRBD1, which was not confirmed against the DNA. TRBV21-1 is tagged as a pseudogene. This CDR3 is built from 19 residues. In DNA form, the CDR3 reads TGTGCCAGCAGCAAAGAGCCAGGGGACAGGGGGCGTTACACCGGGGAGCTGTTTTTT. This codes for CASSKEPGDRGRYTGELFF.

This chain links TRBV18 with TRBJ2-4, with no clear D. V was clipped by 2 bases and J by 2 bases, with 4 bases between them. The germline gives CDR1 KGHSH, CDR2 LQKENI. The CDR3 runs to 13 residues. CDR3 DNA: TGTGCCAGCTCACCAGGGTCCAAAAACATTCAGTACTTC. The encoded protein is CASSPGSKNIQYF.

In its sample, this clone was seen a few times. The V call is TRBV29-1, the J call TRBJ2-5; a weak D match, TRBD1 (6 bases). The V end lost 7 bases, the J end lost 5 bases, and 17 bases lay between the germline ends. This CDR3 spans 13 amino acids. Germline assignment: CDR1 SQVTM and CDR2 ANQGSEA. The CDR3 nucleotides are TGCAGCGCGTTTATGGGGGCCCGGGAGACCCAGTACTTC. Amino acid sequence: CSAFMGARETQYF.

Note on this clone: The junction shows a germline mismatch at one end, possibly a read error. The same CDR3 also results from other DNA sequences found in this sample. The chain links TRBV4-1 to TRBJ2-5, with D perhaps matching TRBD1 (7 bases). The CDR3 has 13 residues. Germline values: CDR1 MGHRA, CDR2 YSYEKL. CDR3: CASSQEEGATQYF. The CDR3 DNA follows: TGCGCCAGCAGTCAAGAGGAGGGGGCGACCCAGTACTTC.

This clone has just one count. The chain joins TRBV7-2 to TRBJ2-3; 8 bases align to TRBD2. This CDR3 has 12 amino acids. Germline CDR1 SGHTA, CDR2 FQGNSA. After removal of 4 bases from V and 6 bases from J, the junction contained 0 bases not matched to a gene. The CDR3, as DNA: TGTGCCAGCAGCTCGGGGGGGGATACGCAGTATTTT. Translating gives CASSSGGDTQYF. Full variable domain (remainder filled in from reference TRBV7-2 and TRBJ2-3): GAGVSQSPSNKVTEKGKDVELRCDPISGHTALYWYRQSLGQGLEFLIYFQGNSAPDKSGLPSDRFSAERTGGSVSTLTIQRTQQEDSAVYLCASSSGGDTQYFGPGTRLTVL.

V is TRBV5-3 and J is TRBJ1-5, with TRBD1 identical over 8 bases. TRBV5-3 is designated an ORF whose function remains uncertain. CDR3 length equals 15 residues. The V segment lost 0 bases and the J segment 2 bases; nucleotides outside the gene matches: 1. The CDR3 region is CARSLAGQGNQPQHF. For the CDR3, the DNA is TGTGCCAGAAGCTTGGCGGGACAGGGCAATCAGCCCCAGCATTTT.

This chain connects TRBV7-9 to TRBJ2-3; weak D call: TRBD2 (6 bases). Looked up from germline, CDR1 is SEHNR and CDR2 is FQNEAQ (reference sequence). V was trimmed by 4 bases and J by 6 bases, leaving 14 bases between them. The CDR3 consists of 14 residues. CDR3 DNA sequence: TGTGCCAGCAGCTGGACCGCTAGCGCGGATACGCAGTATTTT. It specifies CASSWTASADTQYF.

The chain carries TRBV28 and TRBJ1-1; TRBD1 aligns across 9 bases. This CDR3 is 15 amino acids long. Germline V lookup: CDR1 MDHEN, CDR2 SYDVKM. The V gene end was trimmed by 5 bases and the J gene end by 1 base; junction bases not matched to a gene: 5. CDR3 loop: CASSAPGQGNTEAFF. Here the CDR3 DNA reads TGTGCCAGCAGTGCACCGGGACAGGGGAACACTGAAGCTTTCTTT.

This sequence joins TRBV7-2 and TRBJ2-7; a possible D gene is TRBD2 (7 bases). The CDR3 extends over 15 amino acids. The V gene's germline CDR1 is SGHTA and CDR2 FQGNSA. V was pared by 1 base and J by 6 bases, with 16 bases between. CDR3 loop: CASSLGGGRGGEQYF. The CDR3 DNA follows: TGTGCCAGCAGCTTAGGGGGCGGGAGAGGGGGCGAGCAGTACTTC.

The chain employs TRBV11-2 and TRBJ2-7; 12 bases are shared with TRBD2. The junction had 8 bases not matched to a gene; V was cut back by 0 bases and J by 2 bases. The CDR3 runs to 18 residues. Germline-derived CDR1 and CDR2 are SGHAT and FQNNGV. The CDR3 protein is CASSLDGASGGVTYEQYF. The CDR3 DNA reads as TGTGCCAGCAGCTTAGATGGGGCTAGCGGGGGGGTAACCTACGAGCAGTACTTC.